One and the same sample provided the 24 T cell receptor beta chains below, sequenced in a study of regulatory dendritic cells for organ transplantation. Generated by immunoSEQ multiplex PCR, the TCRdb table keeps only in-frame clones and is missing some. The table includes about 28,000 clones, less than 85% detected once. Input material: naive CD8+ T cells from blood. Subset reported: CD45RA+ naive T cells. These receptors all stem from a human donor in good health.

The J gene is TRBJ2-5, the V gene TRBV4-1; 8 positions agree with TRBD1. Germline values: CDR1 MGHRA, CDR2 YSYEKL. The CDR3 loop spans 16 amino acids. J was trimmed by 2 bases and V by 4 bases; bases with no gene match: 9. CDR3 region: CASSPRWTGPQETQYF. The CDR3 region has the DNA TGCGCCAGCAGCCCCCGTTGGACAGGGCCTCAAGAGACCCAGTACTTC.

V is TRBV4-1 and J is TRBJ2-5, with D tentatively TRBD2 (5 bases). V was cut by 4 bases and J by 5 bases, with 20 bases left in between. The germline V gene has CDR1 MGHRA and CDR2 YSYEKL. CDR3 length equals 16 residues. CDR3: CASSRQPPRVGETQYF. The CDR3 bases are TGCGCCAGCAGCCGCCAACCCCCGAGGGTCGGGGAGACCCAGTACTTC.

This clone appeared a single time. V gene TRBV5-6 combines with J gene TRBJ2-1; TRBD2 matches at 15 bases. The ends lost 0 bases at V and 9 bases at J; junction bases unmatched: 4. The CDR3 runs to 16 residues. Germline V gives CDR1 SGHDT, CDR2 YYEEEE. CDR3 sequence (DNA): TGTGCCAGCAGCTTGGGGACTAGCGGGGGGGCTTCTGAGCAGTTCTTC. Protein sequence: CASSLGTSGGASEQFF.

The chain uses TRBV7-6 and TRBJ2-2, with 10 bases fitting TRBD1. The germline V gene encodes CDR1 SGHVS and CDR2 FNYEAQ. CDR3 length equals 18 residues. The ends lost 1 base at V and 2 bases at J; junction bases unmatched: 7. CDR3 DNA: TGTGCCAGCAGCTTAGGACAAGACAGGGGGCGTAACACCGGGGAGCTGTTTTTT. Translated: CASSLGQDRGRNTGELFF.

CDR3 nucleotide sequence: TGTGCCAGCAGTGAAGGGACTAGCGGTTCCACAGATACGCAGTATTTT. Protein: CASSEGTSGSTDTQYF. The V gene is TRBV6-1, the J gene TRBJ2-3, with 10 nucleotides matching TRBD2. CDR3 length: 16 residues. CDR1 is MNHNS and CDR2 is SASEGT in the germline V gene. Trimming cost V 1 base and J 2 bases; bases outside gene matches: 3.

In this sample, this clone turned up once. This chain joins TRBV5-1 and TRBJ1-2, with TRBD1 identical over 10 bases. The V gene's germline CDR1 is SGHRS and CDR2 YFSETQ. The CDR3 runs to 18 residues. The V and J ends lost 2 bases and 1 base, in that order; junction bases with no gene match: 11. This CDR3 reads CASSLGYAGQGGNYGYTF. The DNA of the CDR3 is TGCGCCAGCAGCTTAGGATATGCTGGACAGGGGGGTAACTATGGCTACACCTTC.

The CDR3 DNA follows: TGTGCCAGCAGCTTGAGGCGGGGGCCTCAATCCTACGAGCAGTACTTC. Its protein product is CASSLRRGPQSYEQYF. This chain connects TRBV5-6 to TRBJ2-7; D perhaps matches TRBD2 (7 bases). Trimming cost V 1 base and J 1 base, with 15 bases left between them. This CDR3 spans 16 amino acids. Germline loops: CDR1 SGHDT, CDR2 YYEEEE.

V usage is TRBV2 and J usage is TRBJ1-1; 11 nucleotides match TRBD1. CDR1 and CDR2 (germline): SNHLY, FYNNEI. The CDR3 has 15 residues. V trimming: 2 bases; J trimming: 7 bases; junction bases outside the gene matches: 6. CDR3 residues: CASSERTGGLGEAFF. In nucleotides, the CDR3 is TGTGCCAGCAGTGAAAGGACAGGGGGCCTAGGTGAAGCTTTCTTT.

There are a few counts of this clone. The V and J genes are TRBV5-4 and TRBJ2-2; D unclear. The length of the CDR3 is 13 residues. Germline V gene sequence: CDR1 SGHNT, CDR2 YYREEE (reference sequence). Trimming took off 4 bases at V and 9 bases at J, with 13 bases between the two ends. As DNA, the CDR3 is TGTGCCAGCAGCATCACAAGCGTCCGGGAGCTGTTTTTT. This encodes CASSITSVRELFF.

The chain couples TRBV15 to TRBJ2-4; D ambiguous. CDR3 length: 16 residues. Germline CDR1 is LNHNV and CDR2 is YYDKDF (reference sequence). Trimming shortened V by 0 bases and J by 7 bases, and 16 bases separated the two germline ends. CDR3 sequence reads: CATSRELTQYPNIQYF. CDR3 nucleotides: TGTGCCACCAGCAGAGAATTAACTCAATATCCCAACATTCAGTACTTC.

CDR3 in amino acids: CASSLAPEYQPQHF. In DNA form, the CDR3 reads TGTGCCAGCAGTTTAGCCCCCGAGTATCAGCCCCAGCATTTT. The chain recombines TRBV28 with TRBJ1-5; D is undetermined. Looked up from germline, CDR1 is MDHEN and CDR2 is SYDVKM. CDR3 length equals 14 residues. Deletions cut 2 bases from V and 5 bases from J, with 10 bases between.

This clone was counted a single time. The chain links TRBV2 to TRBJ2-7; TRBD2 aligns across 13 bases. V was clipped by 4 bases and J by 1 base; unmatched bases: 10. The CDR3 contains 18 residues. CDR1 and CDR2 (germline): SNHLY, FYNNEI. The CDR3 nucleotides are TGTGCCAGCAGTGTTCCATCAGCGACTAGCGGGGGGTCCTACGAGCAGTACTTC. It specifies CASSVPSATSGGSYEQYF.

J is TRBJ2-1 and V is TRBV4-3, with 8 bases fitting TRBD2. This CDR3 has 17 residues. Germline V CDR1 and CDR2: LGHNA, YSLEER. The V segment lost 1 base and the J segment 6 bases; nucleotides outside the gene matches: 11. The CDR3 DNA follows: TGCGCCAGCAGCCAAGGCCGGGGACTAGGTTTAGGCAATGAGCAGTTCTTC. This codes for CASSQGRGLGLGNEQFF.

This chain links TRBV27 with TRBJ1-4, with TRBD1 matching over 8 bases. The CDR3 has 16 residues. Germline V CDR1 and CDR2: MNHEY, SMNVEV (reference sequence). V shed 5 bases, J shed 0 bases, and the junction held 5 bases outside the gene matches. CDR3 region: CASSADRETTNEKLFF. For the CDR3, the DNA is TGTGCCAGCAGTGCGGACAGGGAAACAACTAATGAAAAACTGTTTTTT.

The chain joins TRBV6-6 to TRBJ2-7; TRBD1 is a possible D gene (5 bases). The germline V gene encodes CDR1 MNHNY and CDR2 SVGAGI (reference sequence). This CDR3 has 12 residues. Trimming removed 7 bases from V and 1 base from J, with 8 bases in between. The CDR3 sequence is CASNPGSYEQYF. In nucleotides, the CDR3 is TGTGCCAGCAACCCAGGGTCCTACGAGCAGTACTTC.

V is TRBV6-6 and J is TRBJ2-3; TRBD2 agrees at 9 bases. The CDR3 spans 15 residues. V shed 4 bases and J 3 bases; nucleotides not matched to a gene: 5. Germline assignment: CDR1 MNHNY and CDR2 SVGAGI (reference sequence). The CDR3 region is CASSLRGGGTDTQYF. The CDR3 region has the DNA TGTGCCAGCAGTTTGCGGGGGGGAGGGACAGATACGCAGTATTTT.

This clone was counted a single time. The rearrangement joins TRBV9 to TRBJ2-7; 9 nucleotides match TRBD1. CDR3 size: 18 residues. The V gene's germline CDR1 is SGDLS and CDR2 YYNGEE. Losses at the gene ends were 4 bases for V and 5 bases for J; bases not matched to a gene: 19. The CDR3 protein is CASSNTPTSGTGYHEQYF. The CDR3 coding sequence is TGTGCCAGCAGCAACACACCAACGTCCGGGACAGGGTACCACGAGCAGTACTTC. Full variable domain (outside the CDR3, taken from reference TRBV9 and TRBJ2-7): DSGVTQTPKHLITATGQRVTLRCSPRSGDLSVYWYQQSLDQGLQFLIQYYNGEERAKGNILERFSAQQFPDLHSELNLSSLELGDSALYFCASSNTPTSGTGYHEQYFGPGTRLTVT.

The V and J genes are TRBV15 and TRBJ2-5, with TRBD1 as a possible D gene (5 bases). CDR3 length: 14 residues. Germline V gives CDR1 LNHNV, CDR2 YYDKDF (reference sequence). Trimming pared 2 bases from V and 3 bases from J, leaving 10 bases between. The CDR3 sequence: CATSRSGREETQYF. The CDR3 coding sequence is TGTGCCACCAGCAGATCGGGCAGGGAAGAGACCCAGTACTTC.

The V call is TRBV9, the J call TRBJ2-7; 7 bases are shared with TRBD1. J lost 5 bases, V lost 7 bases, and 9 bases had no gene match. Germline CDR1 and CDR2: SGDLS and YYNGEE. The CDR3 is 13 residues long. This chain's CDR3 is CASGGQLDNEQYF. CDR3 bases: TGTGCCAGCGGGGGACAGCTCGACAACGAGCAGTACTTC.

Note on this clone: The conserved closing phenylalanine or tryptophan is absent in this CDR3, likely reflecting a read error. Because the CDR3's place on the DNA is in doubt, the DNA is left out and the CDR3 is given as listed by TCRdb. The same CDR3 is also encoded by other DNA sequences in this sample. This chain uses TRBV7-9 with TRBJ2-7; TRBD1 is taken as the D call from the table, unchecked against the DNA. Per the germline V gene, CDR1 is SEHNR and CDR2 is FQNEAQ (reference sequence). 12 amino acids form the CDR3, both terminal residues included. The CDR3 region is CASSIEDRAQTL.

The chain links TRBV9 to TRBJ2-3, with 11 bases that match TRBD1. V shed 0 bases, J shed 5 bases, and the junction held 8 bases outside the gene matches. Germline assignment: CDR1 SGDLS and CDR2 YYNGEE. The CDR3 is 17 residues long. The CDR3 spells CASSVEGTGGGLDTQYF. The DNA for the CDR3 is TGTGCCAGCAGCGTAGAAGGGACAGGGGGAGGTTTAGATACGCAGTATTTT.

The chain employs TRBV25-1 and TRBJ2-2; TRBD1 agrees at 10 bases. There are 17 residues in the CDR3. The ends lost 3 bases at V and 1 base at J; junction bases unmatched: 5. CDR1 and CDR2 from the germline V gene are MGHDK and SYGVNS. The CDR3 protein is CASSDRTGGMNTGELFF. The CDR3 nucleotides read TGTGCCAGCAGTGACCGGACAGGGGGTATGAACACCGGGGAGCTGTTTTTT.

The rearrangement links TRBV7-8 to TRBJ2-7; D is perhaps TRBD1 (6 bases). There are 16 residues in the CDR3. Per the germline V gene, CDR1 is SGHVS and CDR2 is FQNEAQ. V was pared by 3 bases and J by 0 bases, with 15 bases between. CDR3 amino acids: CASSLDGLDSSYEQYF. The CDR3 DNA is TGTGCCAGCAGCTTGGACGGATTGGACAGCTCCTACGAGCAGTACTTC.

The chain employs TRBV27 and TRBJ1-4; D perhaps matches TRBD1 (6 bases). The V gene's germline CDR1 is MNHEY and CDR2 SMNVEV (reference sequence). Trimming removed 3 bases at V and 5 bases at J, with 10 bases between. The CDR3 contains 14 residues. CDR3 loop: CASSLDSFNEKLFF. CDR3 DNA sequence: TGTGCCAGCAGTTTGGACAGCTTCAATGAAAAACTGTTTTTT.